This T cell receptor (beta chain) was recorded in a study of T cell repertoires in cytomegalovirus infection. General study results and limits: Identification of carriers of CMV plus the relevant HLA was performed using cumulative public TCR beta family frequency.

This clonotype was counted a few times. Its antigen remains unknown. One entry per CDR3 protein results from TCRdb running MiXCR on the reads. The data contain around 310,000 distinct CDR3 sequences, 25% to 35% of them singletons. The V gene's germline CDR1 is KGHDR and CDR2 SFDVKD. CDR3 size: 19 residues. Between the trimmed V and J ends, which lost 5 bases and 1 base, there was a span of 23 bases. The source was cultured PBMCs, collected from culture after CMV antigen stimulation. This TCR was recovered from a human donor in good health (CMV status not recorded). Some clones in this sample may be carry-over from other donors' samples. V and J are TRBV24-1 and TRBJ2-1; TRBD1 or TRBD2 may be the D gene (5 bases each). CDR3 sequence reads: CATSGVTEWGTRSYNEQFF. CDR3 sequence (DNA): TGTGCCACCAGTGGCGTGACAGAGTGGGGGACCCGGTCCTACAATGAGCAGTTCTTC.